This T cell receptor (beta chain) originates from a study of CD8+CD57+ T cells in acquired aplastic anemia. At the level of the study: When averaged, DNA from sorted CD4+ and CD8+ cells came to 2.5 to 4 ug.

Study results and limitations: Roughly 27 shared CD8+ CDR3s appeared highly expressed within patients' immunodominant clones.

Patients chosen for sequencing had shown CD8+CD57+ cell expansion by flow cytometry. The table lists this clonotype with a few counts. The target antigen is unknown. Trimming shortened V by 2 bases and J by 9 bases, and 17 bases separated the two germline ends. Germline CDR1 is LGHNA and CDR2 is YSLEER. The CDR3 totals 15 residues. According to the study, genomic DNA was the template for TCR beta VDJ and CDR3 profiling. MiXCR, run by TCRdb on the reads, gives a single entry per CDR3 protein. The table has 150,000 or so distinct CDR3 sequences, roughly half seen once. This TCR was sampled from a human donor with aplastic anemia. The rearrangement links TRBV4-3 to TRBJ2-1, with TRBD1 as a possible D gene (6 bases). Specimen: sorted CD4+, CD8+, or CD8+CD57+ T cells (not recorded which) from PBMCs. The CDR3 sequence: CASSQPDRSAGEQFF. CDR3 DNA: TGCGCCAGCAGCCAACCCGACAGGTCCGCGGGTGAGCAGTTCTTC.